Each of the 22 T cell receptor beta chains below was sequenced from the same sample in a study of CD8+CD57+ T cells in acquired aplastic anemia. In patients chosen for sequencing, flow cytometry had shown CD8+CD57+ cell expansion. TCR beta VDJ and CDR3 were profiled, and genomic DNA was the template. TCRdb processed the reads anew with MiXCR; each CDR3 protein has one entry. The sample holds 150,000 or so distinct CDR3 sequences, around 48% seen once. Input material: sorted CD4+, CD8+, or CD8+CD57+ T cells (not recorded which) from PBMCs. These receptors came from a human donor with aplastic anemia.

This clonotype showed up just a few times. The V call is TRBV9, the J call TRBJ2-1, with D unresolved. CDR1 is SGDLS, CDR2 YYNGEE, per germline. Trimming removed 0 bases at V and 3 bases at J, with 10 bases between. This CDR3 comprises 15 residues. The CDR3 sequence: CASSVDGFRYNEQFF. Written as DNA, the CDR3 is TGTGCCAGCAGCGTAGATGGCTTCCGCTACAATGAGCAGTTCTTC.

About this clonotype itself: Since a much larger clone is just one base distant, this may be a read error. Here the CDR3 reads CASSGTVGRIYEQYF. CDR3 in DNA: TGTGCCAGCAGCGGAACCGTCGGACGGATATACGAGCAGTACTTC. The V and J genes are TRBV2 and TRBJ2-7; D is uncertain. Germline V gene sequence: CDR1 SNHLY, CDR2 FYNNEI. The V end was cut by 6 bases, the J end by 4 bases, with 19 bases between. CDR3 length: 15 residues.

This clonotype was counted only a few times. The V and J genes are TRBV11-2 and TRBJ1-2; 7 positions agree with TRBD1. There are 15 residues in the CDR3. Germline V gene data show CDR1 as SGHAT and CDR2 as FQNNGV. V trimming: 4 bases; J trimming: 4 bases; junction bases outside the gene matches: 9. In DNA form, the CDR3 reads TGTGCCAGCAGCTCCCGTCCGGGACAGAGCTATGGCTACACCTTC. It is translated as CASSSRPGQSYGYTF. Looking up the rest from reference TRBV11-2 and TRBJ1-2 gives the full variable domain: EAGVAQSPRYKIIEKRQSVAFWCNPISGHATLYWYQQILGQGPKLLIQFQNNGVVDDSQLPKDRFSAERLKGVDSTLKIQPAKLEDSAVYLCASSSRPGQSYGYTFGSGTRLTVV.

In its sample, this clonotype was seen many times. The rearrangement uses TRBV12-3 or TRBV12-4 and TRBJ2-7; TRBD2 aligns across 8 bases. CDR3 length: 16 amino acids. Unmatched junction bases numbered 4, after V lost 0 bases and J lost 0 bases. CDR3 DNA sequence: TGTGCCAGCAGTTTAGCTGTAGCGGGACCCTCCTACGAGCAGTACTTC. This translates into CASSLAVAGPSYEQYF.

This clonotype was detected many times. This rearrangement joins TRBV19 to TRBJ1-1; possibly TRBD1 for D (5 bases). CDR1 is LNHDA, CDR2 SQIVND, per germline (reference sequence). The CDR3 runs 15 residues. The V gene lost 9 bases and the J gene lost 5 bases, with 22 bases spanning the gap. CDR3 bases: TGTGCCAGCCGAACCCGGACCGACAGTAGGACTGAAGCTTTCTTT. Its protein product is CASRTRTDSRTEAFF.

At least ten counts were recorded for this clonotype. The chain has TRBV24-1 and TRBJ2-5; TRBD1 aligns across 7 bases. CDR1 is KGHDR and CDR2 is SFDVKD in the germline V gene. The J segment lost 3 bases and the V segment lost 2 bases, leaving 5 bases of the junction unmatched. This CDR3 has 15 amino acids. CDR3 DNA sequence: TGTGCCACCAGTGATTGGTTGGGGACAGAAGAGACCCAGTACTTC. Residues: CATSDWLGTEETQYF.

The DNA for the CDR3 is TGTGCCAGCAGCCCTACAGAACAGGGAGCCCTCCTCTATGGCTACACCTTC. It specifies CASSPTEQGALLYGYTF. The chain is built from TRBV6-1 and TRBJ1-2, with D tentatively TRBD1 (6 bases). The V gene lost 6 bases and the J gene lost 4 bases, with 24 bases spanning the gap. CDR1 is MNHNS, CDR2 SASEGT, per germline. The CDR3 sequence is 17 residues long.

This clonotype was found many times. The chain employs TRBV4-1 and TRBJ2-7; the match to TRBD2 covers 9 bases. The CDR3 extends over 15 amino acids. Germline CDR1 reads MGHRA; CDR2 reads YSYEKL. The ends lost 0 bases at V and 3 bases at J; junction bases unmatched: 3. The CDR3 nucleotides are TGCGCCAGCAGCCAAGAGCGGCGGGAGGGCTACGAGCAGTACTTC. Its protein is CASSQERREGYEQYF.

This chain uses TRBV10-1 with TRBJ1-1; D ambiguous. The V gene lost 2 bases and the J gene lost 0 bases, with 10 bases spanning the gap. The V gene's germline CDR1 is WNHNN and CDR2 SYGVQD (reference sequence). The CDR3 is made up of 15 amino acids. The CDR3 is CASSEGRELNTEAFF. In DNA, the CDR3 is TGCGCCAGCAGTGAGGGGAGGGAGCTGAACACTGAAGCTTTCTTT.

This clonotype was counted only a few times. The CDR3 region is CPGGIAGGPAAYNEQFF. CDR3 bases: TGTCCGGGAGGAATAGCGGGAGGGCCAGCCGCCTACAATGAGCAGTTCTTC. This rearrangement joins TRBV6-7 to TRBJ2-1, with 11 bases matching TRBD2. TRBV6-7 is an open reading frame whose function is uncertain. This CDR3 region has 17 residues.

The rearrangement joins TRBV29-1 to TRBJ2-7, with TRBD1 matching over 9 bases. The trim removed 5 bases at V and 6 bases at J, leaving 5 bases unmatched. The germline gives CDR1 SQVTM, CDR2 ANQGSEA. The length of the CDR3 is 12 residues. CDR3 in DNA: TGCAGCGTTCGGACAGGGGAAGCCGAGCAGTACTTC. This sequence encodes CSVRTGEAEQYF.

V and J are TRBV5-8 and TRBJ2-3; a weak D match, TRBD2 (6 bases). In germline, CDR1 is SGHTS, CDR2 YDEGEE. The V end lost 4 bases, the J end lost 6 bases, and 15 bases lay between the germline ends. This CDR3 is 14 amino acids long. The CDR3 spells CASSPSLGGDTQYF. The CDR3 coding sequence is TGTGCCAGCAGCCCTAGCCTTGGGGGGGATACGCAGTATTTT.

The gene calls are TRBV19 and TRBJ2-7; D tentatively reads TRBD1 or TRBD2 (6 bases each). Germline V lookup: CDR1 LNHDA, CDR2 SQIVND (reference sequence). V was trimmed by 3 bases and J by 6 bases, leaving 12 bases between them. The CDR3 extends over 13 amino acids. The CDR3: CASSIGGGGEQYF. In DNA form, the CDR3 reads TGTGCCAGTAGTATCGGAGGGGGAGGCGAGCAGTACTTC.

This chain connects TRBV2 to TRBJ2-7, with TRBD2 matching 8 bases. Germline CDR1 SNHLY, CDR2 FYNNEI. J lost 3 bases, V lost 7 bases, and 8 bases had no gene match. This CDR3 is 14 amino acids long. The CDR3 nucleotides read TGTGCCAGCAAAGGCAATAGCGGGAACTACGAGCAGTACTTC. Amino acid sequence: CASKGNSGNYEQYF.

In its sample, this clonotype was seen many times. The chain joins TRBV7-6 to TRBJ2-2, with TRBD1 matching over 8 bases. With V trimmed by 4 bases and J by 4 bases, 11 bases remained unmatched. Germline assignment: CDR1 SGHVS and CDR2 FNYEAQ. This CDR3 comprises 17 residues. The CDR3 protein is CASSSDRGAASTGELFF. CDR3 in DNA: TGTGCCAGCAGCTCTGACAGGGGAGCCGCGAGCACCGGGGAGCTGTTTTTT.

The J gene is TRBJ2-7, the V gene TRBV5-1; D might be TRBD1 or TRBD2, each matching 5 bases. V lost 1 base to trimming and J lost 5 bases, with 13 bases between them. Looked up from germline, CDR1 is SGHRS and CDR2 is YFSETQ. This CDR3 is 14 amino acids long. The CDR3 DNA reads as TGCGCCAGCAGCTTGCGCAGGGAGCCGAACGAGCAGTACTTC. It translates to CASSLRREPNEQYF.

The V gene is TRBV25-1, the J gene TRBJ2-7; 9 positions match TRBD1. This CDR3 is 16 amino acids long. CDR1 MGHDK and CDR2 SYGVNS come from the germline V gene. With V trimmed by 8 bases and J by 4 bases, 15 bases remained unmatched. The CDR3 loop reads CASSSLGTGRGYEQYF. The CDR3 coding sequence is TGTGCCAGCTCCAGCTTGGGGACAGGGAGGGGATACGAGCAGTACTTC.

This clonotype was observed many times. The chain joins TRBV20-1 to TRBJ2-1; no firm D call. V lost 2 bases and J lost 3, with 8 bases in between. This CDR3 region has 13 residues. Germline V CDR1 and CDR2: DFQATT, SNEGSKA (reference sequence). The CDR3 DNA sequence: TGCAGTGCTAGAAGGGCTGACTACAATGAGCAGTTCTTC. Translation gives CSARRADYNEQFF.

This clonotype was recorded at least ten times. J is TRBJ2-7 and V is TRBV11-3, with D unclear. Trimming shortened V by 5 bases and J by 2 bases, and 13 bases separated the two germline ends. The V gene's germline CDR1 is SGHNT and CDR2 YENEEA. The CDR3 is 14 residues long. The CDR3 here is CASSPYRTAYEQYF. CDR3 DNA: TGTGCCAGCAGCCCCTATCGCACAGCCTACGAGCAGTACTTC. The full variable domain, its missing parts supplied by reference TRBV11-3 and TRBJ2-7, is EAGVVQSPRYKIIEKKQPVAFWCNPISGHNTLYWYLQNLGQGPELLIRYENEEAVDDSQLPKDRFSAERLKGVDSTLKIQPAELGDSAVYLCASSPYRTAYEQYFGPGTRLTVT.

The chain is built from TRBV20-1 and TRBJ2-5, with 7 positions matching TRBD2. The germline V gene encodes CDR1 DFQATT and CDR2 SNEGSKA (reference sequence). CDR3 length equals 15 residues. V lost 0 bases and J lost 5; bases outside the gene matches: 9. DNA of the CDR3: TGCAGTGCTAGAGATCGGCCTATCGGGGGGGAGACCCAGTACTTC. Translation gives CSARDRPIGGETQYF.

The rearrangement links TRBV5-1 to TRBJ2-7; D not resolved. Per the germline V gene, CDR1 is SGHRS and CDR2 is YFSETQ. Trimming took off 3 bases at V and 2 bases at J, with 15 bases between the two ends. The CDR3 has 15 amino acids. In DNA, the CDR3 is TGCGCCAGCAGCTATGGAGTGGGCGGCACCTACGAGCAGTACTTC. Its translation: CASSYGVGGTYEQYF.

This clonotype was seen repeatedly, ten times or more. The chain joins TRBV6-1 to TRBJ1-1, with 9 bases lining up with TRBD1. This CDR3 is built from 12 residues. CDR1 is MNHNS, CDR2 SASEGT, per germline. Losses at the gene ends were 4 bases for V and 11 bases for J; bases not matched to a gene: 5. The CDR3 reads CASSATGGEAFF. The CDR3 nucleotides read TGTGCCAGCAGTGCCACAGGGGGCGAGGCTTTCTTT.